The 16 T cell receptor beta chains listed next were all sequenced from one sample in a study of cytotoxic CD8 clonotypes in ibrutinib-treated CLL. Measured with immunoSEQ multiplex PCR; TCRdb has only the in-frame clones, and not every one. The sample lists roughly 200,000 clones, over 60% occurring once. Sequenced material: PBMCs, taken after 24 months of ibrutinib treatment. These receptors originate from a human donor with chronic lymphocytic leukemia.

This rearrangement joins TRBV6-1 to TRBJ2-1, with 8 bases matching TRBD2. Germline trimming cut 8 bases from V and 5 bases from J; bases unmatched to any gene: 11. The CDR3 consists of 15 residues. Looked up from germline, CDR1 is MNHNS and CDR2 is SASEGT. The CDR3 reads CASGGAGGLNNEQFF. CDR3 in DNA: TGTGCCAGCGGTGGGGCGGGAGGCCTGAACAATGAGCAGTTCTTC.

The gene calls are TRBV7-6 and TRBJ2-3, with 12 bases fitting TRBD2. The length of the CDR3 is 16 residues. Trimming took 5 bases from V and 2 from J; bases not matched to a gene: 5. Germline values: CDR1 SGHVS, CDR2 FNYEAQ. CDR3 DNA: TGTGCCAGCAGCGCCGGACTAGCGGGGACCACAGATACGCAGTATTTT. This sequence encodes CASSAGLAGTTDTQYF.

The rearrangement uses TRBV21-1 and TRBJ2-7; TRBD1, the table's D call, lacks a check against the DNA. TRBV21-1 has pseudogene status. This CDR3 is 16 amino acids long. The CDR3 coding sequence is TGTGCCAGCAGCAAATGGGGGACAGGGGGTACGTACGAGCAGTACTTC. Its translation is CASSKWGTGGTYEQYF.

The chain couples TRBV7-2 to TRBJ2-4; D possibly corresponds to TRBD2 (6 bases). Germline assignment: CDR1 SGHTA and CDR2 FQGNSA. V was cut by 4 bases and J by 0 bases, with 10 bases left in between. The CDR3 is 15 residues long. The CDR3 sequence: CASSSPGLAKNIQYF. The CDR3 bases are TGTGCCAGCAGCTCACCGGGACTAGCCAAAAACATTCAGTACTTC.

The chain's CDR3 is CASSPTGGQPQHF. As DNA, the CDR3 is TGTGCCAGCAGTCCCACGGGTGGTCAGCCCCAGCATTTT. V and J are TRBV6-5 and TRBJ1-5; D not certain. Germline CDR1 reads MNHEY; CDR2 reads SVGAGI. V shed 5 bases and J shed 6 bases, with 11 bases lying between them. This CDR3 comprises 13 residues.

The chain recombines TRBV15 with TRBJ1-2, with 9 bases aligning to TRBD1. The germline V gene has CDR1 LNHNV and CDR2 YYDKDF (reference sequence). With 0 bases clipped from V and 2 bases from J, the junction kept 4 bases outside the gene matches. CDR3 length: 16 amino acids. CDR3 DNA: TGTGCCACCAGCAGAGATATGGGGACAGGGAACTATGGCTACACCTTC. This gives the protein CATSRDMGTGNYGYTF.

This sequence joins TRBV19 and TRBJ2-5; 8 bases line up with TRBD2. This CDR3 has 16 residues. Germline CDR1 is LNHDA and CDR2 is SQIVND (reference sequence). Trimming removed 3 bases from V and 0 bases from J; junction bases left unmatched: 6. The DNA of the CDR3 is TGTGCCAGTAGTATGACCGTAGCGGGAAACCAAGAGACCCAGTACTTC. Its translation: CASSMTVAGNQETQYF. Supplemented by reference TRBV19 and TRBJ2-5, the full variable domain reads DGGITQSPKYLFRKEGQNVTLSCEQNLNHDAMYWYRQDPGQGLRLIYYSQIVNDFQKGDIAEGYSVSREKKESFPLTVTSAQKNPTAFYLCASSMTVAGNQETQYFGPGTRLLVL.

This chain connects TRBV7-6 to TRBJ1-2; 7 bases map to TRBD1. The trim removed 5 bases at V and 2 bases at J, leaving 8 bases unmatched. CDR1 and CDR2 from the germline V gene are SGHVS and FNYEAQ. CDR3 length: 15 amino acids. CDR3 sequence reads: CASSPSDRANYGYTF. CDR3 bases: TGTGCCAGCAGCCCGTCAGACAGGGCCAACTATGGCTACACCTTC.

This rearrangement joins TRBV9 to TRBJ1-1, with D uncertain. V was shortened by 0 bases and J by 4 bases, with 13 bases between the two germline ends. CDR1 is SGDLS and CDR2 is YYNGEE in the germline V gene. The CDR3 spans 15 residues. The CDR3 sequence is CASSVEEGVGTEAFF. The CDR3, as DNA: TGTGCCAGCAGCGTAGAAGAGGGAGTAGGCACTGAAGCTTTCTTT.

The chain couples TRBV5-4 to TRBJ1-3; no clear D. In germline, CDR1 is SGHNT, CDR2 YYREEE (reference sequence). Trimming left V 3 bases short and J 2 bases short, with 9 bases between. The CDR3 sequence is 14 residues long. CDR3 coding DNA: TGTGCCAGCAGCTCCGGGAGTACTGGAAACACCATATATTTT. Its translation is CASSSGSTGNTIYF.

The rearrangement joins TRBV5-1 to TRBJ2-5; 13 nucleotides align to TRBD2. Germline-derived CDR1 and CDR2 are SGHRS and YFSETQ. V shed 3 bases, J shed 2 bases, and the junction held 7 bases outside the gene matches. The CDR3 contains 17 residues. The CDR3 reads CASSSGTSGILQETQYF. DNA for the CDR3: TGCGCCAGCAGCTCCGGGACTAGCGGGATATTACAAGAGACCCAGTACTTC.

V usage is TRBV5-1 and J usage is TRBJ2-3, with D hard to call. V shed 3 bases and J shed 4 bases, with 9 bases lying between them. Germline loops: CDR1 SGHRS, CDR2 YFSETQ. The CDR3 length is 13 residues. In DNA form, the CDR3 reads TGCGCCAGCAGCTCCCAAGGCCCAGATACGCAGTATTTT. Translation gives CASSSQGPDTQYF.

This clone came up a few times. V is TRBV30 and J is TRBJ2-1; tentatively, D is TRBD2 (7 bases). With 3 bases removed from V and 8 bases from J, the gap between germline ends came to 11 bases. The germline V gene encodes CDR1 GTSNPN and CDR2 SVGIG (reference sequence). The CDR3 consists of 12 residues. The CDR3 DNA follows: TGTGCCTGGAGAAGGGGGGGCTATGAGCAGTTCTTC. Translating it yields CAWRRGGYEQFF. Full variable domain (missing parts from reference TRBV30 and TRBJ2-1): SQTIHQWPATLVQPVGSPLSLECTVEGTSNPNLYWYRQAAGRGLQLLFYSVGIGQISSEVPQNLSASRPQDRQFILSSKKLLLSDSGFYLCAWRRGGYEQFFGPGTRLTVL.

The chain couples TRBV6-5 to TRBJ1-2; D not certain. Germline-derived CDR1 and CDR2 are MNHEY and SVGAGI. The CDR3 is 14 residues long. Trimming cost V 2 bases and J 2 bases, with 9 bases left between them. CDR3 sequence: CASSYLRENYGYTF. CDR3 DNA sequence: TGTGCCAGCAGTTACCTCCGTGAAAACTATGGCTACACCTTC.

This clone has just one count. The chain's CDR3 is CASSLVMTYQETQYF. The DNA of the CDR3 is TGTGCCAGCAGCTTGGTGATGACATATCAAGAGACCCAGTACTTC. The chain recombines TRBV11-2 with TRBJ2-5; D not resolved. The CDR3 loop spans 15 amino acids. Between the trimmed V and J ends, which lost 3 bases and 2 bases, there was a span of 13 bases. CDR1 is SGHAT and CDR2 is FQNNGV in the germline V gene.

V is TRBV2 and J is TRBJ2-5; a possible D gene is TRBD2 (5 bases). Germline V gene lookup returns CDR1 SNHLY and CDR2 FYNNEI. The CDR3 is 11 amino acids. The germline V and J ends were trimmed by 7 bases and 5 bases, with 8 bases remaining between them. CDR3 in amino acids: CASKREETQYF. CDR3 in DNA: TGTGCCAGCAAAAGGGAGGAGACCCAGTACTTC.